A selection of T cell receptor beta chains follows, all from one sample in a study of identical twins. MiXCR, applied by TCRdb to the 5' RACE reads, yields one record per CDR3 protein. Among 200,000 to 300,000 distinct CDR3 sequences listed, roughly 13% were seen once. The sample was also linked to a second study, of yellow fever vaccine responses in identical twins.

The specimen was memory (CD45RO+) T cells sorted from blood. The receptors stem from a young woman in good health. CDR3s include the opening cysteine and the closing phenylalanine or tryptophan. Fields, in order: D gene, J gene, clone size, V gene, CDR3 protein, CDR3 DNA. D genes are given only for firm matches. The size field is filled for only some rows; it gives once, few, many or a size class.

- | TRBJ2-2 | few | TRBV5-1 | CASSLEYGRTGELFF | TGCGCCAGCAGCTTGGAGTACGGGAGAACCGGGGAGCTGTTTTTT
TRBD1 | TRBJ2-5 | - | TRBV18 | CASSPRTGAETQYF | TGTGCCAGCTCACCGAGGACAGGGGCAGAGACCCAGTACTTC
- | TRBJ1-3 | - | TRBV9 | CASSAREPSGNTIYF | TGTGCCAGCAGCGCTAGGGAGCCTTCTGGAAACACCATATATTTT
TRBD2 | TRBJ2-3 | - | TRBV7-2 | CASSYLGLAGTDTQYF | TGTGCCAGCAGCTACCTGGGACTAGCGGGCACAGATACGCAGTATTTT
- | TRBJ2-3 | - | TRBV15 | CATSRDLGRVLTDTQYF | TGTGCCACCAGCAGAGATCTCGGCAGGGTACTCACAGATACGCAGTATTTT
- | TRBJ2-7 | many | TRBV29-1 | CSVARLQGISYEQYF | TGCAGCGTTGCTCGCTTACAAGGAATTTCCTACGAGCAGTACTTC
- | TRBJ2-7 | many | TRBV27 | CASSRSPGSYEQYF | TGTGCCAGCAGTCGAAGCCCAGGGTCCTACGAGCAGTACTTC
TRBD1 | TRBJ2-5 | few | TRBV28 | CASSPNRGVSETQYF | TGTGCCAGCAGTCCTAACAGGGGCGTATCGGAGACCCAGTACTTC
- | TRBJ2-3 | many | TRBV2 | CASSTGTPKTDTQYF | TGTGCCAGCAGCACTGGGACTCCTAAGACAGATACGCAGTATTTT
- | TRBJ2-1 | - | TRBV5-6 | CASSLVLVQGLRNNEQFF | TGTGCCAGCAGCTTGGTCTTAGTACAGGGACTGAGGAACAATGAGCAGTTCTTC
TRBD2 | TRBJ2-7 | - | TRBV7-9 | CASSQTSPNPGEQYF | TGTGCCAGCAGCCAGACTAGCCCAAACCCTGGCGAGCAGTACTTC
TRBD1 | TRBJ2-2 | - | TRBV7-7 | CASRSGTGAGELFF | TGTGCTAGCAGGTCCGGGACAGGGGCCGGGGAGCTGTTTTTT
- | TRBJ2-5 | - | TRBV30 | CAWKVQGQETQYF | TGTGCCTGGAAGGTACAGGGACAAGAGACCCAGTACTTC
- | TRBJ2-1 | few | TRBV7-9 | CASSIAAVSYNEQFF | TGTGCCAGCAGTATCGCGGCGGTCTCCTACAATGAGCAGTTCTTC
- | TRBJ1-3 | few | TRBV2 | CASSEEGAGNTIYF | TGTGCCAGCAGTGAAGAGGGCGCCGGAAACACCATATATTTT
- | TRBJ2-5 | - | TRBV20-1 | CSARDSGGTVRETQYF | TGCAGTGCTAGAGATTCGGGCGGGACGGTACGGGAGACCCAGTACTTC
TRBD2 | TRBJ2-5 | - | TRBV27 | CASGPRLLAGGPGQETQYF | TGTGCCAGCGGGCCCCGACTATTAGCGGGAGGGCCTGGCCAAGAGACCCAGTACTTC
- | TRBJ2-3 | few | TRBV9 | CASSVSNTDTQYF | TGTGCCAGCAGCGTATCCAACACAGATACGCAGTATTTT
- | TRBJ2-5 | few | TRBV3-1 | CASSQHRGAGQETQYF | TGTGCCAGCAGCCAACACAGGGGTGCGGGGCAAGAGACCCAGTACTTC
- | TRBJ2-1 | - | TRBV11-2 | CASSLTTTNEQFF | TGTGCCAGCAGCTTAACCACCACCAATGAGCAGTTCTTC
TRBD2 | TRBJ2-3 | - | TRBV10-2 | CASSLAGVVPDTQYF | TGCGCCAGCAGTCTAGCGGGAGTCGTCCCAGATACGCAGTATTTT
TRBD1 | TRBJ1-2 | many | TRBV5-1 | CASSFDRAGYTF | TGCGCCAGCAGCTTTGACAGGGCCGGCTACACCTTC
- | TRBJ2-2 | many | TRBV5-5 | CASSFSPENTGELFF | TGTGCCAGCAGCTTTAGTCCAGAGAACACCGGGGAGCTGTTTTTT